What follows describes a single T cell receptor beta chain. The protocol was immunoSEQ multiplex PCR, while the TCRdb copy is restricted to in-frame clones and leaves out a portion. This sample's table has under 200,000 clones. The sample is drawn from a study of control samples from healthy donors and cancer patients. The CDR3 length is 14 residues. Germline V gives CDR1 SGHRS, CDR2 YFSETQ. Trimming shortened V by 3 bases and J by 6 bases, and 15 bases separated the two germline ends. The rearrangement uses TRBV5-1 and TRBJ1-2; D possibly corresponds to TRBD1 (6 bases). The source of this sequence is a woman aged 25 to 39 in good health. Sequenced input: blood. CDR3 loop: CASSWDTGKDGYTF. The CDR3 nucleotides are TGCGCCAGCAGCTGGGACACAGGGAAAGATGGCTACACCTTC.